These T cell receptor beta chains were read from a single sample in a study of cytomegalovirus exposure and HLA in healthy donors. The table came from immunoSEQ multiplex PCR; TCRdb's copy has only in-frame clones and leaves some out. The sample has 150,000 to 200,000 clones; the top ten hold 1% to 1.5%. The sequenced sample was PBMCs. The receptors originated from a woman between 55 and 75 years old in good health and CMV-seronegative. The CDR3 runs from the conserved cysteine through the conserved F or W. The D gene is left open where the match is weak.

V	J	D	CDR3	DNA
TRBV7-2	TRBJ1-2	-	CASSLDRDSYYGYTF	TGTGCCAGCAGCTTAGATCGTGACAGCTACTATGGCTACACCTTC
TRBV5-4	TRBJ2-3	-	CASSRGGPRTDTQYF	TGTGCCAGCAGCAGGGGGGGGCCTCGCACAGATACGCAGTATTTT
TRBV5-4	TRBJ1-1	-	CASISIQGEAFF	TGTGCCAGCATCAGCATCCAGGGTGAAGCTTTCTTT
TRBV19	TRBJ1-4	-	CASRPILRTEDEKLFF	TGTGCCAGTAGACCTATTCTCAGGACAGAAGATGAAAAACTGTTTTTT
TRBV5-1	TRBJ2-7	TRBD2	CASSLGRGSGRTSYEQYF	TGCGCCAGCAGCTTGGGCCGGGGTAGCGGGAGGACCTCCTACGAGCAGTACTTC
TRBV4-1	TRBJ2-4	TRBD1	CASSISGQGNIQYF	TGCGCCAGCAGCATTTCGGGACAGGGGAACATTCAGTATTTC
TRBV4-2	TRBJ2-7	TRBD2	CASSQVLAGASSYEQYF	TGTGCCAGCAGCCAAGTATTAGCGGGGGCCAGCTCCTACGAGCAGTACTTC
TRBV6-5	TRBJ1-4	TRBD1	CASSPDRDRGEKLFF	TGTGCCAGCAGTCCGGACAGGGACAGGGGGGAAAAACTGTTTTTT
TRBV21-1	TRBJ1-1	-	CASSTTGGRNTEAFF	TGTGCCAGCAGCACCACAGGGGGCCGGAACACTGAAGCTTTCTTT
TRBV2	TRBJ1-5	-	CASMRDSNQPQHF	TGTGCCAGCATGCGAGATAGCAATCAGCCCCAGCATTTT
TRBV7-3	TRBJ1-1	TRBD1	CASSPGQGGRNTEAFF	TGTGCCAGCAGCCCGGGACAGGGAGGGCGGAACACTGAAGCTTTCTTT
TRBV5-1	TRBJ2-7	-	CASSLASREQYF	TGCGCCAGCAGCTTGGCCTCTCGCGAGCAGTACTTC
TRBV11-3	TRBJ1-1	-	CASSLAGGNTEAFF	TGTGCCAGCAGCTTAGCGGGGGGCAACACTGAAGCTTTCTTT
TRBV7-6	TRBJ2-7	TRBD1	CASSFGTGLDEQYF	TGTGCCAGCAGCTTTGGGACAGGGCTGGACGAGCAGTACTTC
TRBV18	TRBJ2-1	TRBD1	CASSPDRDNEQFF	TGTGCCAGCTCACCCGACAGGGACAATGAGCAGTTCTTC
TRBV30	TRBJ1-2	TRBD1	CAWSERQGANGYTF	TGTGCCTGGAGTGAACGACAGGGGGCAAATGGCTACACCTTC
TRBV19	TRBJ1-2	-	CASSIGAGRNYGYTF	TGTGCCAGTAGTATAGGGGCAGGGAGGAACTATGGCTACACCTTC
TRBV7-2	TRBJ2-7	-	CASSLAGGPYEQYF	TGTGCCAGCAGCTTAGCGGGAGGACCCTACGAGCAGTACTTC
TRBV5-1	TRBJ1-1	-	CASSPERDTEAFF	TGCGCCAGCAGCCCAGAGAGGGACACTGAAGCTTTCTTT
TRBV5-8	TRBJ1-4	-	CASSLGGSMREKLFF	TGTGCCAGCAGCTTGGGGGGCTCAATGCGAGAAAAACTGTTTTTT
TRBV4-2	TRBJ2-7	TRBD1	CASSPVSTGREQYF	TGTGCCAGCAGTCCTGTCTCGACAGGGCGCGAGCAGTACTTC
TRBV9	TRBJ2-5	TRBD2	CASSVSKGAGAGETQYF	TGTGCCAGCAGCGTAAGCAAGGGTGCGGGAGCCGGAGAGACCCAGTACTTC
TRBV5-1	TRBJ1-2	TRBD1	CASGTEDYGYTF	TGCGCCAGCGGGACAGAAGACTATGGCTACACCTTC
TRBV5-4	TRBJ1-4	TRBD1	CASSYRGRNEKLFF	TGTGCCAGCAGCTACAGGGGTAGAAATGAAAAACTGTTTTTT
TRBV5-4	TRBJ1-5	-	CASSLGTGVNQPQHF	TGTGCCAGCAGCTTGGGTACAGGAGTCAATCAGCCCCAGCATTTT
TRBV6-6	TRBJ1-5	TRBD1	CARLLQGSGQPQHF	TGTGCCCGCCTCTTACAGGGGTCTGGACAGCCCCAGCATTTT
TRBV29-1	TRBJ1-2	-	CSVGQMGRQGLKDGYTF	TGCAGCGTTGGTCAAATGGGGCGTCAGGGGTTGAAGGATGGCTACACCTTC
TRBV6-5	TRBJ1-3	-	CASSLLSGNTIYF	TGTGCCAGCAGTCTCCTCTCTGGAAACACCATATATTTT
TRBV25-1	TRBJ1-2	TRBD1	CASSEFGRGQGGGYTF	TGTGCCAGCAGTGAATTCGGCAGGGGACAGGGGGGTGGCTACACCTTC
TRBV29-1	TRBJ2-3	-	CSVGGASGVSTDTQYF	TGCAGCGTTGGGGGGGCTAGCGGCGTGAGCACAGATACGCAGTATTTT
TRBV7-3	TRBJ2-2	TRBD1	CASSSGQGGTGELFF	TGTGCCAGCAGCTCGGGACAGGGAGGTACCGGGGAGCTGTTTTTT
TRBV18	TRBJ1-1	-	CASSPPRGGGTEAFF	TGTGCCAGCTCACCACCGAGGGGGGGAGGAACTGAAGCTTTCTTT
TRBV9	TRBJ2-3	-	CASSPGGSTFGDTQYF	TGTGCCAGCAGCCCCGGCGGGTCTACCTTCGGCGATACGCAGTATTTT
TRBV18	TRBJ1-1	-	CASSLTGITTEAFF	TGTGCCAGCTCACTTACAGGGATTACCACTGAAGCTTTCTTT
TRBV12-5	TRBJ1-1	-	CASALGHRNTEAFF	TGTGCCAGTGCCCTGGGACATAGGAACACTGAAGCTTTCTTT
TRBV2	TRBJ2-1	TRBD1	CASSEQTGPYNEQFF	TGTGCCAGCAGTGAACAGACAGGGCCTTACAATGAGCAGTTCTTC
TRBV7-9	TRBJ2-7	TRBD1	CASSSPGQAYEQYF	TGTGCCAGCAGCTCCCCGGGACAGGCCTACGAGCAGTACTTC
TRBV12-5	TRBJ1-2	-	CASGLGTHGGGYTF	TGTGCTAGTGGTTTGGGAACCCACGGGGGTGGCTACACCTTC
TRBV9	TRBJ1-2	TRBD1	CASSPDRGPGGYTF	TGTGCCAGCAGCCCCGACAGGGGGCCCGGTGGCTACACCTTC
TRBV2	TRBJ2-5	TRBD2	CASSKSRGGLGTQYF	TGTGCCAGCAGCAAGTCGCGGGGGGGGCTAGGGACCCAGTACTTC
TRBV7-2	TRBJ2-7	TRBD2	CASRAGGVYEQYF	TGTGCCAGCAGGGCGGGGGGGGTCTACGAGCAGTACTTC
TRBV7-2	TRBJ2-1	TRBD2	CASSLDTSGGRWNEQFF	TGTGCCAGCAGCTTAGATACGTCGGGGGGGCGCTGGAATGAGCAGTTCTTC
TRBV7-9	TRBJ2-3	-	CASSEGVQSTDTQYF	TGTGCCAGCAGCGAGGGGGTACAGAGCACAGATACGCAGTATTTT
TRBV5-1	TRBJ2-1	TRBD2	CASREIVAGGPYNEQFF	TGCGCCAGCAGGGAAATAGTAGCGGGGGGGCCTTACAATGAGCAGTTCTTC
TRBV5-4	TRBJ2-7	TRBD1	CASRSGTGNEQYF	TGTGCCAGCAGATCCGGGACAGGGAACGAGCAGTACTTC
TRBV5-3	TRBJ1-1	-	CARTPPGVNTEAFF	TGTGCCAGAACCCCCCCCGGGGTGAACACTGAAGCTTTCTTT
TRBV2	TRBJ2-7	TRBD2	CASSLGVTSGRPYEQYF	TGTGCCAGCAGTTTGGGTGTGACTAGCGGGAGACCGTACGAGCAGTACTTC
TRBV5-1	TRBJ2-3	-	CASSFRGIISDTQYF	TGCGCCAGCAGCTTTCGGGGGATCATATCAGATACGCAGTATTTT
TRBV15	TRBJ1-6	TRBD1	CATRYRGGSPLHF	TGTGCCACCAGATACAGGGGTGGTTCACCCCTCCACTTT
TRBV6-6	TRBJ1-5	-	CASSPGTYSNQPQHF	TGTGCCAGCAGTCCCGGGACTTATAGCAATCAGCCCCAGCATTTT
TRBV6-5	TRBJ1-1	TRBD1	CASSQGAVGTEAFF	TGTGCCAGCAGCCAGGGGGCAGTGGGGACTGAAGCTTTCTTT
TRBV18	TRBJ1-4	-	CASTIATNEKLFF	TGTGCCAGCACGATAGCAACTAATGAAAAACTGTTTTTT
TRBV6-4	TRBJ1-4	-	CASRRGNEKLFF	TGTGCCAGCAGAAGAGGTAATGAAAAACTGTTTTTT
TRBV10-3	TRBJ2-4	-	CAISETGKGIQYF	TGTGCCATCAGTGAGACCGGGAAGGGCATTCAGTACTTC
TRBV5-1	TRBJ1-2	-	CASSHGTQEGYTF	TGCGCCAGCAGCCACGGGACACAAGAAGGCTACACCTTC
TRBV7-8	TRBJ2-3	TRBD2	CASSFTPGLAATDTQYF	TGTGCCAGCAGCTTCACGCCCGGACTAGCGGCCACAGATACGCAGTATTTT
TRBV10-3	TRBJ1-2	-	CAISVGGDHGGYTF	TGTGCCATCAGTGTTGGGGGGGACCATGGTGGCTACACCTTC
TRBV2	TRBJ1-4	TRBD1	CASTTGGAGGEKLFF	TGTGCCAGCACCACGGGGGGTGCAGGGGGCGAAAAACTGTTTTTT
TRBV4-1	TRBJ2-3	TRBD2	CASSQETFRASGHTDTQYF	TGCGCCAGCAGCCAAGAAACGTTCCGTGCTAGCGGACACACAGATACGCAGTATTTT
TRBV4-1	TRBJ2-7	TRBD2	CASSQITLAGVFDEQYF	TGCGCCAGCAGCCAAATAACGCTAGCGGGAGTATTCGACGAGCAGTACTTC